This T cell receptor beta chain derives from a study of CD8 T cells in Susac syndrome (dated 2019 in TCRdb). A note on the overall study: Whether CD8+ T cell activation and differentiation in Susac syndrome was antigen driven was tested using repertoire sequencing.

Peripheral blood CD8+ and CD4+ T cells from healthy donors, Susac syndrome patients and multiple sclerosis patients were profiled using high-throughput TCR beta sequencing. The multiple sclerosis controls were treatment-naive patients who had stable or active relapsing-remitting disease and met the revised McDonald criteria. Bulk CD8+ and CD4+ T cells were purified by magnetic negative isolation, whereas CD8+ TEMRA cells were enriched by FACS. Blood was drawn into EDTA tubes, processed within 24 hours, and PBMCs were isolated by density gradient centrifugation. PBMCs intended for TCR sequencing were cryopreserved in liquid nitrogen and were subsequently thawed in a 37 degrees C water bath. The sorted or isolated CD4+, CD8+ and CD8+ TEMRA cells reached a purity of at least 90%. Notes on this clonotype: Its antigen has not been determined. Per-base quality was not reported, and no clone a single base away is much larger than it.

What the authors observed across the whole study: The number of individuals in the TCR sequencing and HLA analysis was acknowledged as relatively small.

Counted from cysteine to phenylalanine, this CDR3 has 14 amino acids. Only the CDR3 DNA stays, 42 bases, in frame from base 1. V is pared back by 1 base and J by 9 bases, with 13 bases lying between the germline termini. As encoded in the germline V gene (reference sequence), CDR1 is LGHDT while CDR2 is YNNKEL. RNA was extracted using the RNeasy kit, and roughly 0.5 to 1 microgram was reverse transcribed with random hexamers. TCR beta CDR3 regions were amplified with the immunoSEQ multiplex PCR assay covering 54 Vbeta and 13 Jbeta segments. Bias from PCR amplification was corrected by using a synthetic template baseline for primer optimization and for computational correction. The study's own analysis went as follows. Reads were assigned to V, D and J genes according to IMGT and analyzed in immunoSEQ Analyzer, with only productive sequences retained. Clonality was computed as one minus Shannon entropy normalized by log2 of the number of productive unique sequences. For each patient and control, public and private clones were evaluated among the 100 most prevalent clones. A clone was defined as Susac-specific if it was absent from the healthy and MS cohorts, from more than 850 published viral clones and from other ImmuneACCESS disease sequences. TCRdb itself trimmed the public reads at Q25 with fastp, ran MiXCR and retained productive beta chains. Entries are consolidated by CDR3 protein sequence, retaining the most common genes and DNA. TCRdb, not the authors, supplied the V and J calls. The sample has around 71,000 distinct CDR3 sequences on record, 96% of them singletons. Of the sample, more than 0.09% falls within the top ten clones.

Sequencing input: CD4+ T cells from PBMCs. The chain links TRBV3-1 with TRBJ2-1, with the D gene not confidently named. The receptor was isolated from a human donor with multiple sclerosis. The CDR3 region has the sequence CASSQAVVWGEQFF. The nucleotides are TGTGCCAGCAGCCAAGCGGTAGTCTGGGGTGAGCAGTTCTTC.